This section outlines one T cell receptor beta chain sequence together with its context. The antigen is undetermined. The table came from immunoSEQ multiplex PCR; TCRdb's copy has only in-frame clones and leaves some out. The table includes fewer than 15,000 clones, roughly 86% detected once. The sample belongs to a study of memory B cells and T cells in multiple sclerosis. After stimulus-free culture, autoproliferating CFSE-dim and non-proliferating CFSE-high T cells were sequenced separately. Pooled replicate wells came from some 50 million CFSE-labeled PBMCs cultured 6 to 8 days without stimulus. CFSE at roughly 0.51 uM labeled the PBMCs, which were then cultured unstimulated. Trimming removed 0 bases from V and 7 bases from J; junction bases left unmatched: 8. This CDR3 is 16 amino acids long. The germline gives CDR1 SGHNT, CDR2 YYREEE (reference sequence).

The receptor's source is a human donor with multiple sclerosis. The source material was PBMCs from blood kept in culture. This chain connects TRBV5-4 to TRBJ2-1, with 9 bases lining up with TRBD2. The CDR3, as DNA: TGTGCCAGCAGCTTGGGACTAGCGGACTACAGGAATGAGCAGTTCTTC. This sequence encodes CASSLGLADYRNEQFF.